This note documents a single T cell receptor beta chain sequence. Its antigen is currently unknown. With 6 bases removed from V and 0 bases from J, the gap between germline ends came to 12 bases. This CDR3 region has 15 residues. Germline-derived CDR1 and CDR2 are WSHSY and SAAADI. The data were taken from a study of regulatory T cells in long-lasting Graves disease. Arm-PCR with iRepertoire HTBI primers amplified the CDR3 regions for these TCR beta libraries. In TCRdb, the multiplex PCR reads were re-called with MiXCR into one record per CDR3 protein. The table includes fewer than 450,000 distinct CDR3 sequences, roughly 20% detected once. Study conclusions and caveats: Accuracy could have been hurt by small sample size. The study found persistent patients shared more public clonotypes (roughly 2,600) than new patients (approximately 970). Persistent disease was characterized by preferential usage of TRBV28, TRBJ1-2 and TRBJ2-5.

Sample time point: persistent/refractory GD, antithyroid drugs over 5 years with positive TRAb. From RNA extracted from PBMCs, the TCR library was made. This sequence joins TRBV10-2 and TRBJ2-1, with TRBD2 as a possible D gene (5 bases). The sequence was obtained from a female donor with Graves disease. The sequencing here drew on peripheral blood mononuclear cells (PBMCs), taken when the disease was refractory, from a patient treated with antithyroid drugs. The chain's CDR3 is CASSRGPSSYNEQFF. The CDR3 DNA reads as TGCGCCAGCAGCCGCGGGCCCAGCTCCTACAATGAGCAGTTCTTC.